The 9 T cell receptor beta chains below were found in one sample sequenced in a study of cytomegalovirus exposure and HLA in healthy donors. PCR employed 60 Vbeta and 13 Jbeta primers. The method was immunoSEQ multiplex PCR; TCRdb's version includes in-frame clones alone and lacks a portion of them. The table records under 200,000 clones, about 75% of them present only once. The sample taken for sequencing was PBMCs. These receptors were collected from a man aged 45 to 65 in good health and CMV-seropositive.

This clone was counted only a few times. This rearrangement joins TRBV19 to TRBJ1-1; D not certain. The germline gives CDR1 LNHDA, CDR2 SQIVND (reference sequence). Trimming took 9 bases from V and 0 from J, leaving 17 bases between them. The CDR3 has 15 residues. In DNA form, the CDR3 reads TGTGCCAGGAGACCGACCAGAGGCTTGAACACTGAAGCTTTCTTT. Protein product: CARRPTRGLNTEAFF.

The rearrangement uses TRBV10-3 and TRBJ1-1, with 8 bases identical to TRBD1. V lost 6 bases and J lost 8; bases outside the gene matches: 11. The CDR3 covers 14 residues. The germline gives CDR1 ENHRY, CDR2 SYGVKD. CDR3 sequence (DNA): TGTGCCATCAGGGCGACAGGGGAAGGAAGCGAAGCTTTCTTT. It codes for CAIRATGEGSEAFF.

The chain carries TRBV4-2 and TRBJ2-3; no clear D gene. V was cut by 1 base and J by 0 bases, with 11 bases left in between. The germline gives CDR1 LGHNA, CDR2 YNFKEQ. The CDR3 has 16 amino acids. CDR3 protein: CASSQGASRSTDTQYF. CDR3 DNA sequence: TGTGCCAGCAGCCAAGGGGCGAGCCGGAGCACAGATACGCAGTATTTT.

CDR3 DNA: TGTGCCACCAGCAGCGAACTCCGGAGCAGTGATGGCTACACCTTC. This translates into CATSSELRSSDGYTF. This chain uses TRBV15 with TRBJ1-2; D not certain. The CDR3 totals 15 residues. Germline lookup yields CDR1 LNHNV and CDR2 YYDKDF (reference sequence). Trimming pared 3 bases from V and 6 bases from J, leaving 17 bases between.

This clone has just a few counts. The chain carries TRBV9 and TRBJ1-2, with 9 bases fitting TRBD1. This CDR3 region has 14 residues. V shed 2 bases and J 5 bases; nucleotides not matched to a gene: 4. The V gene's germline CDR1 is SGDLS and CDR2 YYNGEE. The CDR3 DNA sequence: TGTGCCAGCAGCGTGGGACAGGGACGGTATGGCTACACCTTC. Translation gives CASSVGQGRYGYTF.

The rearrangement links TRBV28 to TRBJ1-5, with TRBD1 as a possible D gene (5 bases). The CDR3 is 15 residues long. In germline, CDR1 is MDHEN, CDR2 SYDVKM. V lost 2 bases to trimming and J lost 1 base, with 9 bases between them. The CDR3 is CASSLRGGSNQPQHF. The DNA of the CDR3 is TGTGCCAGCAGTTTACGGGGGGGGAGCAATCAGCCCCAGCATTTT.

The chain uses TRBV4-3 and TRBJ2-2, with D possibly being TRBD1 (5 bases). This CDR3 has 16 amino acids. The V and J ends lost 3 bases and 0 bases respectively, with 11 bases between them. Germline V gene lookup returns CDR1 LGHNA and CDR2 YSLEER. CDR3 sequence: CASSQGDSSNTGELFF. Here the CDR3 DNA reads TGCGCCAGCAGCCAGGGCGACAGTTCGAACACCGGGGAGCTGTTTTTT.

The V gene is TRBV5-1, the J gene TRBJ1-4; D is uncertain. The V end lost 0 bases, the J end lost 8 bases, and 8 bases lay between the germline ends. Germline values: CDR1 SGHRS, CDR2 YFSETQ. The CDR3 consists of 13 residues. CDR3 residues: CASSLVPVEKLFF. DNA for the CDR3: TGCGCCAGCAGCTTGGTCCCAGTGGAAAAACTGTTTTTT.

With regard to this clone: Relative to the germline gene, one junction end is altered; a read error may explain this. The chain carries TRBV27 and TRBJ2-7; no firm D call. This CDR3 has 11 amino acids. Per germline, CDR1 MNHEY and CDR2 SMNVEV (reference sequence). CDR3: CASSTPYGQYF. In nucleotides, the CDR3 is TGTGCCAGCAGTACCCCCTACGGGCAGTACTTC.